This T cell receptor beta chain was identified during a study of cytomegalovirus exposure and HLA in healthy donors (TCRdb year 2017). About the study as a whole: In an earlier analysis of some 610 of the donors, 276 Gb of sequence data and some 100 million unique TCR beta sequences from roughly 190 million T cells were reported. About 280 gigabases of sequencing data and approximately 85 million unique TCR sequences were included in an early release covering under 650 HLA-typed donors. Among the roughly 400 genotyped donors, 81% belonged to the genetic ancestry cluster associated with self-reported Caucasian donors. The study was designed to test whether signatures of past pathogen exposure could be identified by cataloging public T cell receptors. The T cell repertoires of 666 subjects were profiled by immunosequencing and related to cytomegalovirus serostatus. In addition to the first cohort of 500 to 850 subjects, a separate validation cohort of approximately 130 different subjects was used. To predict cytomegalovirus infection status, the study combined high-throughput TCR immunosequencing, statistical association of individual TCRs with disease status, and machine learning. A later analysis re-analyzed previously published TCR beta repertoires from about 730 donors and added high-resolution HLA genotyping to study TCR occurrence patterns. The later analysis used no new phenotypic data to find candidate immune exposures, relying instead on TCR beta sequences and their occurrence across donors. To decide whether each TCR beta V gene segment behaved as functional or pseudogenic, an earlier analysis of some 580 of the donors relied on high-throughput TCR beta sequencing. Donor age, sex, ethnicity and CMV serostatus were compiled together with the repertoire data. A later genetic analysis took genome-wide SNP genotypes for about 55% of the roughly 670 donors and used that subset as a discovery cohort. All discovery cohort repertoires had been generated using a single sequencing platform. Both class I and class II loci were covered by HLA typing, at four-digit resolution. The number of typed donors differed by locus: roughly 629-640 for A, B, C, DRB1 and DQB1; 500 to 550 for DQA1; approximately 610 for DPA1; and around 490 for DPB1. A handful of DR-DQ haplotypes were handled as single units for association and clustering because linkage in the cohort was strong. Among about 400 genotyped donors of the cohort, an average of around 240,000 unique TCR beta nucleotide sequences was sequenced per donor, of which about 19% were non-productive. Broader findings and caveats from the paper: According to the authors, the approach could potentially be generalized to other disease states and immunological phenotypes. Cytomegalovirus status was reported to be diagnosed by the classifier with high specificity and sensitivity in both the original and validation cohorts. Some IMGT-functional V segments, including TRBV6-2 and TRBV6-3, could not be told apart with the 87-base-pair reads, so those segments were excluded. The presence/absence analyses assumed that sequencing depth was roughly uniform across donors, and that assumption may not be true. The sequencing pipeline was judged likely to have produced a cluster of highly shared sequence variants as a technical artifact. At a false discovery rate of 0.05, a later analysis linked some 17,000 TCR beta sequences to specific HLA alleles. In a later genetic analysis, fewer N-insertions in productive TCRs were reported among donors in an Asian-associated ancestry cluster than the roughly 700-donor mean. In a later analysis, HLA-associated TCR beta chains showed more clonal expansion and lower generation probabilities than non-associated chains that were equally common. Because HLA typing was unavailable for some donors at each locus, only the typed subset was used in association tests. Immune exposure information for the cohort was limited to CMV serostatus. Broadly in line with IMGT annotations, most TCR beta V segments showed up in productive rearrangements about 90% or about 30% of the time in an earlier analysis of several hundred of the donors. The study gave a list of roughly 150 TCR beta chains associated with cytomegalovirus. In a later analysis, several top co-occurrence clusters were reported to appear linked to parvovirus B19, influenza, CMV and Epstein-Barr virus. A later analysis found that most CMV-associated TCR beta chains appeared HLA-restricted, with HLA associations seemingly driven largely by CMV exposure. In a later genetic analysis, a missense DCLRE1C variant was associated with V-gene and J-gene trimming of TCR beta chains, and the association was replicated in an independent cohort. Correlated functional status among segregating V segments might reflect linkage disequilibrium, but an unknown experimental factor could not be ruled out. A further reported finding was that TCR beta sequences accurately predicted the HLA-A and HLA-B alleles for most subjects in the first cohort. Assigning TCR associations to individual alleles was difficult when HLA alleles, especially DR and DQ, strongly co-occurred. In a later analysis, TCR association rates were found to vary across HLA loci, with the most associated TCRs seen for DRB1 alleles and the fewest for HLA-C alleles. A few of the identified cytomegalovirus-associated TCR beta chains were confirmed in vitro to be specific for cytomegalovirus antigens. In this cohort, only TCR beta chains were sequenced, and detectable features were limited by the absence of alpha or paired-chain data. While some public TCRs were present in many individuals, most TCR sequences turned up only very rarely across donors. Because counts were too low, roughly 16 rarely observed V segments, including chromosome 9 orphons, were excluded from the earlier analysis of several hundred of the donors.

Libraries were constructed by the immunoSEQ multiplex PCR assay. The multiplex PCR relied on a mix of 60 forward primers for TCR Vbeta segments and 13 reverse primers for TCR Jbeta segments. A multiplex PCR assay on genomic DNA amplified the CDR3 region of rearranged TCR beta genes. The Illumina HiSeq System was used to sequence the amplified TCR beta libraries as 87-base-pair reads. The study's own analysis went as follows. A later analysis tallied 75 million to 95 million unique TCR beta chains across the approximately 670 repertoires, and approximately 12 million of those chains were shared by two or more donors. To remove PCR and sequencing errors, raw reads were error-corrected and collapsed into unique sequences using a nearest-neighbor algorithm that merged closely related sequences. V, D and J gene segments were assigned by aligning CDR3 sequences to IMGT reference sequences. For a sequence to be retained, a match of at least six nucleotides was required to both a V gene segment and a J gene segment. A rearrangement was called productive if the CDR3 had no stop codons and remained in frame with V and J, and every other rearrangement was called non-productive. Following IMGT convention, CDR3 was defined as the stretch from the second conserved V-encoded cysteine to the conserved J-encoded phenylalanine. Sequences without an unambiguous match to a single V gene segment were excluded from the earlier analysis of about 600 of the donors. In an earlier analysis of a few hundred of the donors, a V segment was called functional when productive rearrangements were above 56.7%, and segregating when the standard deviation between donors exceeded 5%. A statistical classification framework was developed to diagnose cytomegalovirus status using the catalog of TCR beta chain sequences. In a later analysis, V and J genes were assigned by comparing TCR nucleotide sequences against IMGT/GENE-DB human TR gene sequences. In a later analysis, CDR3 sequences and most-parsimonious VDJ recombination scenarios were assigned using the TCRdist pipeline. A later analysis defined each TCR beta chain by its CDR3 amino acid sequence plus V-gene family, and excluded reads lacking a unique V-gene family. A later analysis removed 592 highly shared, low-generation-probability nucleotide sequences to deal with suspected cross-contamination and a sequencing artifact. In a later analysis, a clonal expansion index was calculated for each public chain from normalized within-repertoire ranks of inferred template counts. A later analysis computed generation probabilities with a VDJ recombination model fitted to out-of-frame rearrangements, and checked the results against IGoR. A later analysis scored TCR-TCR, TCR-HLA and TCR-CMV co-occurrence with hypergeometric tests, applying a repertoire-size bias correction to TCR pairs. A later analysis estimated false discovery rates by permuting HLA or CMV assignments 20 times. In a later analysis, co-occurring TCRs were grouped using DBSCAN, with TCRdist sequence similarity added in when clustering inside HLA-allele-positive subsets. For co-occurrence clustering, repertoires with fewer than 30,000 or more than 120,000 public chains were excluded, along with roughly 5 repertoires with anomalous nucleotide sharing. The clones in this table, taken by TCRdb from immuneACCESS, are in-frame only. Not every clone is retained; where verified, under half of the shortfall comes from an unresolved V gene, and the cause of the rest is unknown. V and J calls and clone size are as listed in that table; D and trimming were resolved from the DNA. This sample comprises 35,000 to 50,000 clones, almost 70% of them detected only once. Together, the top ten hold roughly 3.7% of the sample.

In total, around 600 healthy bone marrow donors made up the cohort. All cohort members were sampled while nominally healthy, although unrecorded immune exposures were likely present. The donor was CMV seronegative and belonged to the group of approximately 320 seronegative cohort members. A peripheral blood sample was collected from each donor, and TCR beta sequencing was performed on peripheral blood mononuclear cells. Genomic DNA extraction from the blood cell samples was performed with the Qiagen DNeasy Blood Extraction Kit. This clone has a handful of counts. There is no known antigen for this receptor. Base qualities are not provided; no much larger clone lies one nucleotide away. Based on the germline V gene, the CDR1 and CDR2 sequences are SGHVS and FQNEAQ. At the junction V is shortened by 4 bases and J by 8 bases; bases outside the gene matches: 8. The CDR3 contains 14 residues, cysteine and phenylalanine counted. Only the CDR3 portion is preserved as DNA: 42 bases, with reading frame beginning at the first base.

Sequenced input: PBMCs. The receptor's source is a man between 40 and 49 years old in good health and CMV-seronegative. Here the chain combines TRBV7-8 and TRBJ2-3; TRBD1 fits 8 bases in the junction. The CDR3 region reads CASSSSGGAGTQYF. The DNA is as follows: TGTGCCAGCAGCTCCTCAGGGGGCGCGGGTACGCAGTATTTT.